Shown below are 18 T cell receptor beta chains from a single sample sequenced in a study of long-term antiretroviral therapy in people with HIV. Runs used v3.0 of the immunoSEQ assay and were done at survey level. Profiling relied on immunoSEQ multiplex PCR, and the TCRdb table lists in-frame clones only, not all of them. The repertoire holds 30,000 to 50,000 clones, with 75% to 90% as singletons. Sample: unsorted PBMCs, taken 3.1 years after starting antiretroviral therapy. These receptors all stem from a woman in her forties or fifties with HIV.

The genes are TRBV27 and TRBJ2-3; 7 bases are a match to TRBD2. Trimming at V came to 4 bases and at J to 4 bases, leaving 2 bases not matched to a gene. Germline V gene sequence: CDR1 MNHEY, CDR2 SMNVEV (reference sequence). The length of the CDR3 is 13 residues. For the CDR3, the DNA is TGTGCCAGCAGTTGGGGAGGGGCAGATACGCAGTATTTT. This translates into CASSWGGADTQYF.

The gene calls are TRBV30 and TRBJ2-5; no definite D call. Germline values: CDR1 GTSNPN, CDR2 SVGIG (reference sequence). The V gene lost 5 bases and the J gene lost 2 bases, with 12 bases spanning the gap. The CDR3 covers 13 residues. The CDR3 nucleotides read TGTGCCTGGGTGTCGGAATGGCAAGAGACCCAGTACTTC. This encodes CAWVSEWQETQYF.

The CDR3 DNA reads as TGTGCCTGGGGCTCAGGGATGCCGCGCGAGCAGTACTTC. Protein sequence: CAWGSGMPREQYF. The chain employs TRBV30 and TRBJ2-7; tentatively, D is TRBD1 (5 bases). The V end was cut by 5 bases, the J end by 6 bases, with 17 bases between. The length of the CDR3 is 13 residues. Germline CDR1 GTSNPN, CDR2 SVGIG (reference sequence). Drawing the rest from reference TRBV30 and TRBJ2-7, the complete variable domain is SQTIHQWPATLVQPVGSPLSLECTVEGTSNPNLYWYRQAAGRGLQLLFYSVGIGQISSEVPQNLSASRPQDRQFILSSKKLLLSDSGFYLCAWGSGMPREQYFGPGTRLTVT.

The chain is built from TRBV7-8 and TRBJ2-7; TRBD1 is a possible D gene (6 bases). The CDR3 extends over 15 amino acids. V shed 1 base and J shed 4 bases, with 14 bases lying between them. Germline lookup yields CDR1 SGHVS and CDR2 FQNEAQ. The CDR3 here is CASSLETGRVYEQYF. The DNA of the CDR3 is TGTGCCAGCAGCTTAGAAACAGGGAGAGTTTACGAGCAGTACTTC.

The rearrangement joins TRBV4-1 to TRBJ2-7, with D perhaps given as TRBD1 or TRBD2 (6 bases each). CDR1 MGHRA and CDR2 YSYEKL come from the germline V gene. There are 14 residues in the CDR3. V dropped 3 bases and J dropped 0 bases, with 9 bases sitting between them. The CDR3 coding sequence is TGCGCCAGCAGCCAGGGGGGCCTCTCCTACGAGCAGTACTTC. Translating gives CASSQGGLSYEQYF.

The chain couples TRBV9 to TRBJ2-7; 12 nucleotides line up with TRBD2. Germline-derived CDR1 and CDR2 are SGDLS and YYNGEE. The V and J ends lost 4 bases and 2 bases, in that order; junction bases with no gene match: 4. The CDR3 length is 15 residues. The DNA for the CDR3 is TGTGCCAGCAGCCCACGGACTAGCGGGACCTACGAGCAGTACTTC. This codes for CASSPRTSGTYEQYF.

V and J are TRBV7-6 and TRBJ2-7; possibly TRBD1 for D (6 bases). This CDR3 has 14 residues. CDR1 SGHVS and CDR2 FNYEAQ come from the germline V gene. Deletions cut 5 bases from V and 3 bases from J, with 14 bases between. CDR3 region: CASSPGTPLYEQYF. The CDR3 DNA reads as TGTGCCAGCAGCCCGGGGACACCACTCTACGAGCAGTACTTC.

This clone was seen just once. The chain is built from TRBV7-8 and TRBJ1-1, with 8 nucleotides matching TRBD1. V shed 5 bases, J shed 5 bases, and the junction held 7 bases outside the gene matches. This CDR3 comprises 14 residues. Per germline, CDR1 SGHVS and CDR2 FQNEAQ. As DNA, the CDR3 is TGTGCCAGCAGCGACAGGACAGGGAGGACTGAAGCTTTCTTT. Its protein is CASSDRTGRTEAFF.

The chain carries TRBV2 and TRBJ1-2, with 7 bases that match TRBD1. Germline CDR1 SNHLY, CDR2 FYNNEI. Germline trimming cut 4 bases from V and 6 bases from J; bases unmatched to any gene: 5. There are 13 residues in the CDR3. CDR3 in amino acids: CASSAGTDNGYTF. The CDR3 coding sequence is TGTGCCAGCAGTGCCGGGACAGATAATGGCTACACCTTC.

The chain has TRBV9 and TRBJ2-1, with TRBD2 identical over 8 bases. The ends lost 3 bases at V and 3 bases at J; junction bases unmatched: 23. In germline, CDR1 is SGDLS, CDR2 YYNGEE. This CDR3 is built from 21 residues. The CDR3 is CASSAPYSGGSPQSVYNEQFF. The CDR3 DNA reads TGTGCCAGCAGCGCTCCCTACAGCGGGGGATCCCCCCAGTCTGTCTACAATGAGCAGTTCTTC.

In DNA, the CDR3 is TGTGCCAGCAGTTACGGGGCGGAGGGTACGCAGTATTTT. This encodes CASSYGAEGTQYF. This sequence joins TRBV6-6 and TRBJ2-3; D perhaps matches TRBD2 (6 bases). V was trimmed by 2 bases and J by 8 bases, leaving 11 bases between them. The CDR3 spans 13 residues. The germline gives CDR1 MNHNY, CDR2 SVGAGI (reference sequence).

V gene TRBV27 combines with J gene TRBJ1-3, with D unresolved. Looked up from germline, CDR1 is MNHEY and CDR2 is SMNVEV (reference sequence). The V gene lost 0 bases and the J gene lost 7 bases, with 10 bases spanning the gap. The CDR3 spans 14 residues. CDR3 DNA: TGTGCCAGCAGTTTATCGGCAGGAATGAACACCATATATTTT. It encodes CASSLSAGMNTIYF.

The rearrangement links TRBV29-1 to TRBJ1-1; D perhaps matches TRBD1 (5 bases). The germline CDR1 and CDR2 sequences are SQVTM and ANQGSEA. The CDR3 is 13 amino acids. V was cut by 7 bases and J by 3 bases, with 15 bases left in between. The CDR3 loop reads CSAKLGVDTEAFF. The CDR3 nucleotides read TGCAGCGCCAAGCTGGGGGTGGACACTGAAGCTTTCTTT.

This sequence joins TRBV4-2 and TRBJ2-3, with TRBD2 identical over 13 bases. Germline values: CDR1 LGHNA, CDR2 YNFKEQ. V gave up 0 bases and J gave up 3 bases; unmatched junction bases: 6. CDR3 length: 18 amino acids. This chain's CDR3 is CASSQDPTSGGITDTQYF. CDR3 coding DNA: TGTGCCAGCAGCCAAGATCCGACTAGCGGGGGGATAACAGATACGCAGTATTTT.

V gene TRBV9 combines with J gene TRBJ2-1; TRBD2 agrees at 7 bases. The CDR3 is made up of 15 amino acids. Losses at the gene ends were 0 bases for V and 11 bases for J; bases not matched to a gene: 11. CDR1 is SGDLS, CDR2 YYNGEE, per germline. The CDR3 is CASSVEGHLGTKQFF. The CDR3, as DNA: TGTGCCAGCAGCGTAGAAGGACACTTAGGGACTAAGCAGTTCTTC.

This sequence joins TRBV5-5 and TRBJ1-2; the D is unclear. CDR1 and CDR2 from the germline V gene are SGHKS and YYEKEE (reference sequence). The CDR3 is 15 amino acids. Trimming pared 0 bases from V and 0 bases from J, leaving 9 bases between. The CDR3 reads CASSLEPGPNYGYTF. In DNA, the CDR3 is TGTGCCAGCAGCTTGGAGCCAGGTCCTAACTATGGCTACACCTTC. The variable domain in full, with the rest retrieved from reference TRBV5-5 and TRBJ1-2, is DAGVTQSPTHLIKTRGQQVTLRCSPISGHKSVSWYQQVLGQGPQFIFQYYEKEERGRGNFPDRFSARQFPNYSSELNVNALLLGDSALYLCASSLEPGPNYGYTFGSGTRLTVV.

This chain uses TRBV7-9 with TRBJ2-3, with TRBD1 matching over 10 bases. Germline CDR1 SEHNR, CDR2 FQNEAQ (reference sequence). Unmatched junction bases numbered 8, after V lost 2 bases and J lost 6 bases. The CDR3 is 16 amino acids. Here the CDR3 DNA reads TGTGCCAGCAGCTTATTGGGACAGGGGCTTTGGGATACGCAGTATTTT. This gives the protein CASSLLGQGLWDTQYF.

V and J are TRBV5-4 and TRBJ2-7, with a possible D match to TRBD2 (6 bases). The germline V gene has CDR1 SGHNT and CDR2 YYREEE (reference sequence). The CDR3 runs to 16 residues. V lost 0 bases to trimming and J lost 6 bases, with 19 bases between them. The CDR3: CASSLDFRARRGEQYF. CDR3 bases: TGTGCCAGCAGCTTGGATTTCAGGGCGCGGAGGGGCGAGCAGTACTTC.